This TCR beta chain was obtained from a study of CD8 T cells in Susac syndrome. Germline-derived CDR1 and CDR2 are MDHEN and SYDVKM. CDR3 length equals 14 residues. V was pared by 3 bases and J by 2 bases, with 11 bases between. The RNA input was about 0.5 to 1 ug, and it was reverse transcribed with random hexamers. MiXCR, applied by TCRdb to the immunoSEQ multiplex PCR reads, yields one record per CDR3 protein. The sample has 20,000 or so distinct CDR3 sequences; 85% to 95% are singletons. V is TRBV28 and J is TRBJ2-7; a weak D match, TRBD1 (6 bases). The sequencing input was CD8+ T cells from PBMCs. The receptor was isolated from a human donor in good health. In DNA, the CDR3 is TGTGCCAGCAGTTTCGGCAGGGGTGCCTACGAGCAGTACGTC. The encoded protein is CASSFGRGAYEQYV.